This section outlines one T cell receptor beta chain sequence together with its context. The antigen is unknown. This sample was taken from a study of long-term antiretroviral therapy in people with HIV. Study-wide findings and caveats: Diversity went up after ART and still fell short of transplant donor controls. Clones with expansion before ART led the repertoire at all time points.

The germline V gene encodes CDR1 MGHRA and CDR2 YSYEKL. CDR3 length: 14 amino acids. The V end lost 0 bases, the J end lost 1 base, and 6 bases lay between the germline ends. The immunoSEQ assay was v3.0, run at survey level. Clones were read by immunoSEQ multiplex PCR, and TCRdb kept only the in-frame ones, dropping some. The sample contains tens of thousands of clones, around 85% of which appear only once. The TCR sequence derives from a man aged 35 to 55 with HIV. The specimen was unsorted PBMCs, collected 1.6 years after starting antiretroviral therapy. The chain couples TRBV4-1 to TRBJ1-1; D call uncertain. CDR3 nucleotides: TGCGCCAGCAGCCAAGACCACGGGAACACTGAAGCTTTCTTT. It codes for CASSQDHGNTEAFF.